This TCR beta chain comes out of a study of cytomegalovirus exposure and HLA in healthy donors. With regard to this clone: Its antigen is unidentified.

Overall study results and limits: Three chains tied to CMV proved CMV antigen-specific in vitro. Later analysis associated a missense DCLRE1C variant with TCR beta V- and J-gene trimming.

The PCR made use of 60 Vbeta and 13 Jbeta primers. TCRdb's table, derived via immunoSEQ multiplex PCR, lists solely in-frame clones and lacks some. In the table there are roughly 100,000 clones, around 79% of which are singletons. The V and J ends lost 4 bases and 7 bases respectively, with 13 bases between them. The germline gives CDR1 SGHTA, CDR2 FQGTGA. There are 13 residues in the CDR3. The specimen was PBMCs. The receptor's source is a man in his 60s in good health and CMV-seronegative. V is TRBV7-3 and J is TRBJ2-5, with a weak D call TRBD1 (6 bases). In DNA form, the CDR3 reads TGTGCCAGCAGCTCCGGACAGACAGGGACCCAGTACTTC. This encodes CASSSGQTGTQYF.